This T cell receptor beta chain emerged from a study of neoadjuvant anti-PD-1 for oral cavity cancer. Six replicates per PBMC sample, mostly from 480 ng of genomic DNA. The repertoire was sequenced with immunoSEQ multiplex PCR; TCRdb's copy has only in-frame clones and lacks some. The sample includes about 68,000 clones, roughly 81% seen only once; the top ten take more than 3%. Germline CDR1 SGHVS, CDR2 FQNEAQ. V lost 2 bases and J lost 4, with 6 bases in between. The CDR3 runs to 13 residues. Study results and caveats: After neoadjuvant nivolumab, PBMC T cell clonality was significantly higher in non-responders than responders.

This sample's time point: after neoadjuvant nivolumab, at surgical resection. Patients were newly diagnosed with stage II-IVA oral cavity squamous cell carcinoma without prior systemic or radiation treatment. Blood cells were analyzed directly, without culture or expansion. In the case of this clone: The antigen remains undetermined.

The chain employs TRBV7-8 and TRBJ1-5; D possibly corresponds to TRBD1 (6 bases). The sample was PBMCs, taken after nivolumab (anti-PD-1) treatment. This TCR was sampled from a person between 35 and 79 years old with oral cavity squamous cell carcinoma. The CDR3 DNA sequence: TGTGCCAGCAGCTTAACAGGGAATCAGCCCCAGCATTTT. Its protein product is CASSLTGNQPQHF.